This TCR beta chain emerged from a study of T cell repertoires in cytomegalovirus infection (dated 2019 in TCRdb). With respect to the entire study: Donor HLA type was relevant to the analysis, because carriage of CMV infection together with the matching HLA type was indicated by public TCR beta signatures. The full study reports these points: In both this cohort and an independent cohort of 352 donors, the cumulative frequency of public TCR beta family members distinguished carriers of CMV infection plus the relevant HLA type. The ex vivo response was dominated by HLA-C-restricted CMV-specific TCR beta clonotypes, which also provided the single most frequent clonotype in two of eight donors.

Instrument on record: Illumina HiSeq 1500. TCRdb cleaned the public reads at Q25 with fastp, built clones with MiXCR and kept in-frame beta chains. Duplicate CDR3 protein sequences are folded into a single record with the most common DNA and genes. Present in this sample are more than 400,000 distinct CDR3 sequences, roughly 29% of which were seen just once. About 13% of the sample comes from the top ten. Worth noting for this clonotype: The target of this receptor is not known. Base quality data are lacking; no much larger clone is found one base away.

Trimmed from V: 8 bases; trimmed from J: 3 bases; junction bases lacking a gene match: 13. Its CDR3 holds 18 amino acids, cysteine through phenylalanine. The sequence is cut down to CDR3 DNA, 54 bases in frame from base 1. The CDR1 and CDR2 encoded by the germline V gene are SGHTA and FQGNSA. Sequencing was done on a sample of PBMCs. The chain is encoded by TRBV7-2 joined to TRBJ2-3; a stretch of 14 junction bases matches TRBD2. The sequence was collected from a human donor in good health (CMV status not recorded). Some clones in this sample may be carry-over from other donors' samples. This receptor carries the CDR3 CASSLGLAGVRQTDTQYF. The DNA sequence is given as TGTGCCAGCTCCCTGGGACTAGCGGGAGTTCGCCAAACAGATACGCAGTATTTT. With the portions outside the CDR3 filled from the reference TRBV7-2 and TRBJ2-3 genes, the complete variable region becomes GAGVSQSPSNKVTEKGKDVELRCDPISGHTALYWYRQSLGQGLEFLIYFQGNSAPDKSGLPSDRFSAERTGGSVSTLTIQRTQQEDSAVYLCASSLGLAGVRQTDTQYFGPGTRLTVL.